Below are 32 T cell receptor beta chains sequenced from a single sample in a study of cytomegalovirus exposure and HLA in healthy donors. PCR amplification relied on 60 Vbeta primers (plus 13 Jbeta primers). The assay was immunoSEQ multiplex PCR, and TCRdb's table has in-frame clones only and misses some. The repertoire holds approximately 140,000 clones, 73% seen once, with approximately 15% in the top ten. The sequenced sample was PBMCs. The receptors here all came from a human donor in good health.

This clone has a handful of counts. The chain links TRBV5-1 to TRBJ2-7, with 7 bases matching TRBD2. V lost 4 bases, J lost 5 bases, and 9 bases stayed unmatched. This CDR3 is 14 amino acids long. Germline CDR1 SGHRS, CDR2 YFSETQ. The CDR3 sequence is CASSEGGPFDEQYF. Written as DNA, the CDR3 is TGCGCCAGCAGCGAGGGAGGGCCCTTCGACGAGCAGTACTTC. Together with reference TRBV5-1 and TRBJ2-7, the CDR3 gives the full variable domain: KAGVTQTPRYLIKTRGQQVTLSCSPISGHRSVSWYQQTPGQGLQFLFEYFSETQRNKGNFPGRFSGRQFSNSRSEMNVSTLELGDSALYLCASSEGGPFDEQYFGPGTRLTVT.

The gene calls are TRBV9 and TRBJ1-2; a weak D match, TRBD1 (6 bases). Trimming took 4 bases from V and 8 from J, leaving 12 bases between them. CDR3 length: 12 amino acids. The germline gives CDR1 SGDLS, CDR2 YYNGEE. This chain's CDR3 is CASSTRTDGYTF. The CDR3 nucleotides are TGTGCCAGCAGCACCCGGACAGACGGCTACACCTTC.

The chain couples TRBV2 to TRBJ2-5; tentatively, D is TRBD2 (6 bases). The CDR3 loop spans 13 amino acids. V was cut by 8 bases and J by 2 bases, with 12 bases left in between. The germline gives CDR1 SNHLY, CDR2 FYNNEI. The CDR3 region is CASERAYQETQYF. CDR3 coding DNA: TGTGCCAGCGAGCGGGCCTATCAAGAGACCCAGTACTTC.

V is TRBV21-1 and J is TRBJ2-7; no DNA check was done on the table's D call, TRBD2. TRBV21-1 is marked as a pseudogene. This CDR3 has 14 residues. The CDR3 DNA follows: TGTGCCAGCAGCAAAGATGGGCCAGCGGGACCCCAGTACTTC. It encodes CASSKDGPAGPQYF.

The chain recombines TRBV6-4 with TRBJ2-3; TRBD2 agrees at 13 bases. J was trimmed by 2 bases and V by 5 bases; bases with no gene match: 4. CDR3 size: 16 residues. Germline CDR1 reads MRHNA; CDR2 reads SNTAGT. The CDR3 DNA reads TGTGCCAGCAGTCCGACTAGCGGGAGGTCCACAGATACGCAGTATTTT. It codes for CASSPTSGRSTDTQYF.

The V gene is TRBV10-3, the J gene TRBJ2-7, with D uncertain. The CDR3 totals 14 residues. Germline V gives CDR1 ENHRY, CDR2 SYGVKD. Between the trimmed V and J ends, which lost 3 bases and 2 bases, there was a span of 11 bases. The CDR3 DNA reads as TGTGCCATCAGTGATTCTGGGCAAACCTACGAGCAGTACTTC. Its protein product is CAISDSGQTYEQYF.

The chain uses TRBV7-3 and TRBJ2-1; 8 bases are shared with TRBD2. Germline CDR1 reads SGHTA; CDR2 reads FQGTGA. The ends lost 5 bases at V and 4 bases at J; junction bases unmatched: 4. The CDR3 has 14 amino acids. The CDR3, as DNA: TGTGCCAGCAGCGTAAGCGGGAGTTACAATGAGCAGTTCTTC. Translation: CASSVSGSYNEQFF.

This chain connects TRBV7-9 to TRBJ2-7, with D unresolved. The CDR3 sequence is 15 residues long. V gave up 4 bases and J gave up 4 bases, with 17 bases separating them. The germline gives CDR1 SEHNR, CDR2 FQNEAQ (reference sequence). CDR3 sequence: CASSSGVGVEYEQYF. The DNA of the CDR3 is TGTGCCAGCAGCTCCGGAGTGGGTGTAGAGTACGAGCAGTACTTC.

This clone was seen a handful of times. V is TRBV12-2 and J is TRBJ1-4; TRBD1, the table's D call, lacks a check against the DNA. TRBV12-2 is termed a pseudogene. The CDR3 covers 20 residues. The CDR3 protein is CASRVISGGTGEGDNEKLFF. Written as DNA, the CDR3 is TGTGCAAGTCGCGTCATCTCCGGGGGGACAGGGGAAGGGGATAATGAAAAACTGTTTTTT.

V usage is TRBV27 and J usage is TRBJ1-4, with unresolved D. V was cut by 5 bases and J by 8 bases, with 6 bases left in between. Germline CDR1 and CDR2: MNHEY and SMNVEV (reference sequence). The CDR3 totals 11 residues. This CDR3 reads CASSTGEKLFF. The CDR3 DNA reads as TGTGCCAGCAGTACGGGGGAAAAACTGTTTTTT.

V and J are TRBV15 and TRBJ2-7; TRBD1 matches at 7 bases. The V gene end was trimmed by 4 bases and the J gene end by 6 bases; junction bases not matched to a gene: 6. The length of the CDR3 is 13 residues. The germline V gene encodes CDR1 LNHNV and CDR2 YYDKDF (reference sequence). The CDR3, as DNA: TGTGCCACCAGCACCGACAGGGTAGTCGAGCAGTACTTC. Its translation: CATSTDRVVEQYF.

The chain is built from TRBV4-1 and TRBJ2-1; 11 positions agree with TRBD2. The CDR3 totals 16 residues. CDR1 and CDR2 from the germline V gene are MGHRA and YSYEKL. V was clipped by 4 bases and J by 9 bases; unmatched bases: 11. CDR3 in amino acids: CASSRLSGGAFSEQFF. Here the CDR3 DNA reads TGCGCCAGCAGCCGCCTTAGCGGGGGGGCCTTTAGTGAGCAGTTCTTC.

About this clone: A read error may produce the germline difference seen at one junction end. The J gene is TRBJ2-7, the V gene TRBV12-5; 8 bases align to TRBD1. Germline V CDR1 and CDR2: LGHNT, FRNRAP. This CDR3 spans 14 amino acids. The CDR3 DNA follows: TGTGCTAGTGGTTCCCCGACAGGGGCCTACGAGCAGTGCTTC. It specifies CASGSPTGAYEQCF.

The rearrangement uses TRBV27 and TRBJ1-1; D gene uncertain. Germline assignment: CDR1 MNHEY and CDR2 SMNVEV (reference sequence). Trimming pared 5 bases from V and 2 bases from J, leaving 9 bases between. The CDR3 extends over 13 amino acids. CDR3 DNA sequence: TGTGCCAGCAGTCCTTGGAGTAACACTGAAGCTTTCTTT. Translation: CASSPWSNTEAFF.

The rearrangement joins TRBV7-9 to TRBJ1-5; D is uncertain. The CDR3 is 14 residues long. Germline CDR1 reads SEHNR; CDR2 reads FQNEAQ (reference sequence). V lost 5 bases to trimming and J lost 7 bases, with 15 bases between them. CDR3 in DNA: TGTGCCAGCAGCCGGGATTTGGCGGGCCAGCCCCAGCATTTT. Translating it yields CASSRDLAGQPQHF.

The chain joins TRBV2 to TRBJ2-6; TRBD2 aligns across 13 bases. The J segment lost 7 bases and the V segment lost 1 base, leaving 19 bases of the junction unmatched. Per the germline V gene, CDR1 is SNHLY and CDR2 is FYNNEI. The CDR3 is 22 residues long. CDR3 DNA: TGTGCCAGCAGTGAAGAGGAAGGACTAGCGGGGGCTAAACCTCTGGGCGCCAACGTCCTGACTTTC. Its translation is CASSEEEGLAGAKPLGANVLTF.

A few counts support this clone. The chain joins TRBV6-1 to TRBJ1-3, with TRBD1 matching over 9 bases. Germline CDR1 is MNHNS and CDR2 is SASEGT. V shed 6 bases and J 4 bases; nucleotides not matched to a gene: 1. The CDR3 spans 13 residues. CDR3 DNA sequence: TGTGCCAGCAGGACAGGGGGAGGAAACACCATATATTTT. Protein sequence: CASRTGGGNTIYF.

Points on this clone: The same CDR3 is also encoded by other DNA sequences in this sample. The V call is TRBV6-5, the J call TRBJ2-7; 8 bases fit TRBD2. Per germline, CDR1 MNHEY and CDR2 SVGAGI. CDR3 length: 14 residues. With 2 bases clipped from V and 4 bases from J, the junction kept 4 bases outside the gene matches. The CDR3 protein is CASSYSAGGYEQYF. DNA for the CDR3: TGTGCCAGCAGTTACAGTGCGGGGGGTTACGAGCAGTACTTC.

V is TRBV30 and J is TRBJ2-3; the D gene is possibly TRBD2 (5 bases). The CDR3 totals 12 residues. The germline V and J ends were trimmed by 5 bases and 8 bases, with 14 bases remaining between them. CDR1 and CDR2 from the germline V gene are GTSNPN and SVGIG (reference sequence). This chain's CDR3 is CAWELGSGTQYF. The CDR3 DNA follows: TGTGCCTGGGAACTAGGCTCGGGTACGCAGTATTTT.

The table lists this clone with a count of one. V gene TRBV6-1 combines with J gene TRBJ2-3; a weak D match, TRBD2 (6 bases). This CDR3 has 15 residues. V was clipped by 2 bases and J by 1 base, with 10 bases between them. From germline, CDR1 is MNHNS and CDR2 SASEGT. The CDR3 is CASSEQASGTDTQYF. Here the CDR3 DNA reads TGTGCCAGCAGTGAACAGGCTAGCGGCACAGATACGCAGTATTTT.

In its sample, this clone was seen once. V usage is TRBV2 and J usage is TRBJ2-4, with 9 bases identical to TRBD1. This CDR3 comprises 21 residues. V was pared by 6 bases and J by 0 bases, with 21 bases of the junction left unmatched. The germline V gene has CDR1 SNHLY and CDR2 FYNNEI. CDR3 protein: CASRPVPGQGPQTVAKNIQYF. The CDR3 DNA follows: TGTGCCAGCAGGCCCGTCCCGGGACAGGGACCGCAGACCGTAGCCAAAAACATTCAGTACTTC.

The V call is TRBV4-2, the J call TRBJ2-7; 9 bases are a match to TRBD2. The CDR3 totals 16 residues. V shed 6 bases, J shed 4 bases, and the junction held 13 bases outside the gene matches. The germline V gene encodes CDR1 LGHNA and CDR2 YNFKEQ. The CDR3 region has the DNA TGTGCCAGCAGAAAATCCCCCGGGACTAGCTCTTACGAGCAGTACTTC. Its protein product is CASRKSPGTSSYEQYF.

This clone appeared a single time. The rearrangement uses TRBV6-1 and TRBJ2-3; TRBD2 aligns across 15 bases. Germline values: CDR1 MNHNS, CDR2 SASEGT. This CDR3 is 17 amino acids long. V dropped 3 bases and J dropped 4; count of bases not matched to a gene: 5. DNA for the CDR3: TGTGCCAGCAGTGACAGGACTAGCGGGGGGGAATCAGATACGCAGTATTTT. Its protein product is CASSDRTSGGESDTQYF.

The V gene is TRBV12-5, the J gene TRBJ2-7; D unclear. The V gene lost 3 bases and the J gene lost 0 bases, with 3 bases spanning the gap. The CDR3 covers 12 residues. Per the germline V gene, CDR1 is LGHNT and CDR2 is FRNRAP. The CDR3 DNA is TGTGCTAGTGGTTTCTCCTCCTACGAGCAGTACTTC. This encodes CASGFSSYEQYF.

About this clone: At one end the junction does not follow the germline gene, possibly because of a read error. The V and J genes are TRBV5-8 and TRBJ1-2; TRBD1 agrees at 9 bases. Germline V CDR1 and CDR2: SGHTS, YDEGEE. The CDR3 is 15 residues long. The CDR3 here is CASSLDRDREEGCTF. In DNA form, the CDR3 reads TGTGCCAGCAGCTTGGACCGGGACAGGGAAGAGGGCTGCACCTTC.

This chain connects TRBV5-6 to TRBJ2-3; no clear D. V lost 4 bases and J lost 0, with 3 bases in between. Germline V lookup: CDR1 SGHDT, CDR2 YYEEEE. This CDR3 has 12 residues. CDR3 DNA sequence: TGTGCCAGCAGCCAAAGCACAGATACGCAGTATTTT. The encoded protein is CASSQSTDTQYF. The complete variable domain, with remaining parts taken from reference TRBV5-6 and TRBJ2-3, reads DAGVTQSPTHLIKTRGQQVTLRCSPKSGHDTVSWYQQALGQGPQFIFQYYEEEERQRGNFPDRFSGHQFPNYSSELNVNALLLGDSALYLCASSQSTDTQYFGPGTRLTVL.

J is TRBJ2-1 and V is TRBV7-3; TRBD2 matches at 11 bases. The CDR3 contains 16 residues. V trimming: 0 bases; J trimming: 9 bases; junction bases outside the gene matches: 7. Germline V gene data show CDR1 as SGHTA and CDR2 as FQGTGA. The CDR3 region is CASSLTVTSGVAEQFF. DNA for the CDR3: TGTGCCAGCAGCTTAACGGTGACTAGCGGGGTAGCTGAGCAGTTCTTC.

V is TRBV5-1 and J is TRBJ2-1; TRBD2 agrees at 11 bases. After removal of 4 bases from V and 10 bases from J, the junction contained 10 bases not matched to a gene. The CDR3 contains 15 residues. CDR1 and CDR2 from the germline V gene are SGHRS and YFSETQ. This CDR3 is CASSPGLAAVWEQFF. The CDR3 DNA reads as TGCGCCAGCAGCCCGGGACTAGCGGCTGTGTGGGAGCAGTTCTTC.

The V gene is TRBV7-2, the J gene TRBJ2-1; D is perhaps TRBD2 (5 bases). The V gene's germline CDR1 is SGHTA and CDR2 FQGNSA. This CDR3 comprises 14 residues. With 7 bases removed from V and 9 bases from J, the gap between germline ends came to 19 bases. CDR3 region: CASTRLQVGSEQFF. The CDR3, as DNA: TGTGCCAGCACCAGATTGCAGGTTGGGAGTGAGCAGTTCTTC.

CDR3 nucleotides: TGTGCCAGAATATCGGCCGCTAGGACAGGGATTGAGGAGACCCAGTACTTC. It is translated as CARISAARTGIEETQYF. The chain joins TRBV5-3 to TRBJ2-5; 8 bases are shared with TRBD1. Being an ORF, TRBV5-3 has a function that is uncertain. The V segment lost 6 bases and the J segment 5 bases; nucleotides outside the gene matches: 18. The CDR3 is made up of 17 amino acids.

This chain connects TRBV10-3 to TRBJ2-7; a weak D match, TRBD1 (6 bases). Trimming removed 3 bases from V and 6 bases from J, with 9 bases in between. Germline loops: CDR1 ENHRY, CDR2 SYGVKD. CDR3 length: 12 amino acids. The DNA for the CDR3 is TGTGCCATCAGTGATTACAGGGTCGAGCAGTACTTC. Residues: CAISDYRVEQYF.

The CDR3 is CASRPGTVDTGELFF. CDR3 in DNA: TGTGCCAGCAGGCCCGGGACAGTGGACACCGGGGAGCTGTTTTTT. The V call is TRBV6-1, the J call TRBJ2-2, with 7 bases lining up with TRBD1. After removal of 6 bases from V and 3 bases from J, the junction contained 7 bases not matched to a gene. The CDR3 has 15 amino acids. Germline V gives CDR1 MNHNS, CDR2 SASEGT.